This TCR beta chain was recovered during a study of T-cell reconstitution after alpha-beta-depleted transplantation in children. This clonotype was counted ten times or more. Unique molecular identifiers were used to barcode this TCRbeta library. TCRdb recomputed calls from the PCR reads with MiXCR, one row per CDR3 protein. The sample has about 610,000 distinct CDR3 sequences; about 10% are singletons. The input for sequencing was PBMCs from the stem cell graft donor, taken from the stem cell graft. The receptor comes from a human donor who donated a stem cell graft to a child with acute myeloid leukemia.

For the CDR3, the DNA is TGCGCCAGCAGCTCACTTTTAGCGGGAGGATCCTACGAGCAGTACTTC. It yields the protein CASSSLLAGGSYEQYF. The V call is TRBV5-1, the J call TRBJ2-7; 10 positions match TRBD2. The CDR3 has 16 residues. Germline CDR1 SGHRS, CDR2 YFSETQ. V lost 3 bases and J lost 1; bases outside the gene matches: 7.